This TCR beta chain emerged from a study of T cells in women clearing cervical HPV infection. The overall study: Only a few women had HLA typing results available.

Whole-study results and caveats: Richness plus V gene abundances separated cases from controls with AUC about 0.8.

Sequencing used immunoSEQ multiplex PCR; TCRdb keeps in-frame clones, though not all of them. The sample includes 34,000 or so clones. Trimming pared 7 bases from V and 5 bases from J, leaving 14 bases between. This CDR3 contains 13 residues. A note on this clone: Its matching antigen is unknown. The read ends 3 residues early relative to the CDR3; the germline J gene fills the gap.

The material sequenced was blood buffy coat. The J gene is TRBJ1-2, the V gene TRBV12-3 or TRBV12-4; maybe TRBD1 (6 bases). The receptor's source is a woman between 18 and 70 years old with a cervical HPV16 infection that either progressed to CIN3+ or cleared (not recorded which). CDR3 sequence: CASTLGGGYGYTF. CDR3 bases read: TGTGCCAGCACCCTCGGAGGGGGTTATGGC.